Presented here are 21 T cell receptor beta chains from one specimen sequenced in a study of identical twins. TCRdb processed the 5' RACE reads anew with MiXCR; each CDR3 protein has one entry. The sample lists under 300,000 distinct CDR3 sequences; about 14% were seen once. The sample consisted of memory (CD45RO+) T cells sorted from blood. These receptors originate from a woman aged 18-29 years in good health.

The genes are TRBV20-1 and TRBJ2-7; 10 bases line up with TRBD2. The J segment lost 2 bases and the V segment lost 5 bases, leaving 6 bases of the junction unmatched. This CDR3 spans 14 amino acids. The germline V gene encodes CDR1 DFQATT and CDR2 SNEGSKA (reference sequence). In DNA form, the CDR3 reads TGCAGTGCTGGACGACTAGCGGGCGCCTACGAGCAGTACTTC. Its protein product is CSAGRLAGAYEQYF.

This clonotype was seen ten or more times. This chain connects TRBV12-3 or TRBV12-4 to TRBJ2-3; 8 nucleotides match TRBD1. The CDR3 is 13 residues long. J was trimmed by 10 bases and V by 1 base; bases with no gene match: 4. CDR3 nucleotides: TGTGCCAGCAGTTTAGGACAGGGGAGCGCGCAGTATTTT. This codes for CASSLGQGSAQYF.

This clonotype has a count of ten or more. The chain links TRBV7-9 to TRBJ1-2; D unclear. From germline, CDR1 is SEHNR and CDR2 FQNEAQ (reference sequence). This CDR3 has 11 residues. The V gene lost 3 bases and the J gene lost 6 bases, with 5 bases spanning the gap. The CDR3 spells CASSLGDGYTF. CDR3 nucleotide sequence: TGTGCCAGCAGCTTGGGAGATGGCTACACCTTC.

The chain joins TRBV7-8 to TRBJ1-5, with TRBD1 as a possible D gene (5 bases). The germline gives CDR1 SGHVS, CDR2 FQNEAQ. CDR3 length: 15 residues. V lost 5 bases to trimming and J lost 1 base, with 12 bases between them. The CDR3: CASSHGTGSNQPQHF. The CDR3 DNA reads as TGTGCCAGCAGCCACGGGACGGGGAGCAATCAGCCCCAGCATTTT.

The chain couples TRBV11-2 to TRBJ2-3; 12 bases are shared with TRBD2. The germline CDR1 and CDR2 sequences are SGHAT and FQNNGV. V dropped 6 bases and J dropped 8; count of bases not matched to a gene: 15. The CDR3 extends over 17 amino acids. CDR3: CASRGRSGLAGGITQYF. The DNA of the CDR3 is TGTGCCAGCAGGGGGCGTTCTGGGCTAGCGGGGGGGATTACGCAGTATTTT.

The rearrangement links TRBV20-1 to TRBJ1-6; maybe TRBD1 (5 bases). Between the trimmed V and J ends, which lost 3 bases and 2 bases, there was a span of 11 bases. The CDR3 is 15 amino acids. Germline V gene data show CDR1 as DFQATT and CDR2 as SNEGSKA (reference sequence). CDR3 bases: TGCAGTGCTAGGCCGTGGGGCGCCTATAATTCACCCCTCCACTTT. Translation gives CSARPWGAYNSPLHF.

This clonotype has only a few counts. The rearrangement links TRBV12-3 or TRBV12-4 to TRBJ2-3, with TRBD1 identical over 7 bases. The CDR3 sequence is 14 residues long. V dropped 6 bases and J dropped 7; count of bases not matched to a gene: 10. This chain's CDR3 is CASSRGTQGYTQYF. In nucleotides, the CDR3 is TGTGCCAGCAGCAGGGGGACCCAAGGGTATACGCAGTATTTT.

The V call is TRBV27, the J call TRBJ1-3; 7 bases match TRBD1. The J segment lost 4 bases and the V segment lost 5 bases, leaving 5 bases of the junction unmatched. CDR3 size: 14 residues. CDR1 is MNHEY and CDR2 is SMNVEV in the germline V gene (reference sequence). The CDR3 reads CASSAGTVGNTIYF. The CDR3 DNA sequence: TGTGCCAGCAGTGCTGGGACAGTAGGAAACACCATATATTTT.

This clonotype was observed many times. In nucleotides, the CDR3 is TGTGCCAGCAGCTTCCGTGTTACGTTGACTACCCTTCACAATGAGCAGTTCTTC. Translated: CASSFRVTLTTLHNEQFF. The chain combines TRBV11-2 with TRBJ2-1, with D maybe TRBD2 (5 bases). Germline V gene lookup returns CDR1 SGHAT and CDR2 FQNNGV. CDR3 length: 18 residues. With 3 bases removed from V and 5 bases from J, the gap between germline ends came to 23 bases.

This chain links TRBV2 with TRBJ2-1, with D perhaps TRBD2 (6 bases). The CDR3 loop spans 14 amino acids. V was clipped by 7 bases and J by 4 bases, with 14 bases between them. Germline V gives CDR1 SNHLY, CDR2 FYNNEI. CDR3 nucleotides: TGTGCCAGCATCGGGACTGATAAATACAATGAGCAGTTCTTC. Its translation is CASIGTDKYNEQFF.

The chain carries TRBV5-6 and TRBJ1-1; D call uncertain. This CDR3 spans 14 amino acids. Germline V CDR1 and CDR2: SGHDT, YYEEEE. The V and J ends lost 0 bases and 3 bases respectively, with 9 bases between them. The CDR3: CASSLVSPYTEAFF. The DNA for the CDR3 is TGTGCCAGCAGCTTGGTGTCGCCATACACTGAAGCTTTCTTT.

This clonotype was recorded once. The V gene is TRBV7-9, the J gene TRBJ1-5, with D uncertain. Germline CDR1 is SEHNR and CDR2 is FQNEAQ (reference sequence). The CDR3 extends over 13 amino acids. Trimming stripped 3 bases from V and 5 bases from J, with 8 bases between. CDR3 in amino acids: CASSLAADQPQHF. CDR3 nucleotide sequence: TGTGCCAGCAGCTTGGCGGCGGATCAGCCCCAGCATTTT.

This clonotype turned up a few times. The V gene is TRBV20-1, the J gene TRBJ2-5; D is uncertain. This CDR3 comprises 11 residues. Germline lookup yields CDR1 DFQATT and CDR2 SNEGSKA (reference sequence). V dropped 4 bases and J dropped 2 bases, with 5 bases sitting between them. CDR3 bases: TGCAGTGCTACCGGTCAAGAGACCCAGTACTTC. Translation gives CSATGQETQYF.

This clonotype has more than one count but fewer than ten. V gene TRBV7-8 combines with J gene TRBJ1-1; D unclear. The V and J ends lost 5 bases and 8 bases respectively, with 9 bases between them. Germline CDR1 reads SGHVS; CDR2 reads FQNEAQ. The CDR3 has 11 amino acids. The CDR3 loop reads CASSPGLEAFF. CDR3 DNA sequence: TGTGCCAGCAGCCCGGGCCTAGAAGCTTTCTTT.

This clonotype was counted between two and nine times. The chain uses TRBV9 and TRBJ2-3; D gene uncertain. V was pared by 0 bases and J by 4 bases, with 6 bases between. Germline-derived CDR1 and CDR2 are SGDLS and YYNGEE. The CDR3 loop spans 13 amino acids. The DNA of the CDR3 is TGTGCCAGCAGCGTAGTGACGGCAGATACGCAGTATTTT. Translated: CASSVVTADTQYF.

The chain uses TRBV12-3 or TRBV12-4 and TRBJ2-3; 8 bases are shared with TRBD1. The V gene end was trimmed by 3 bases and the J gene end by 0 bases; junction bases not matched to a gene: 2. CDR3 length equals 15 residues. The CDR3 is CASSFQGASTDTQYF. The CDR3 DNA is TGTGCCAGCAGTTTCCAGGGGGCGAGCACAGATACGCAGTATTTT.

This clonotype was picked up a small number of times. The rearrangement uses TRBV10-3 and TRBJ2-5, with TRBD1 matching 7 bases. Germline V gives CDR1 ENHRY, CDR2 SYGVKD. The CDR3 totals 13 residues. With 4 bases clipped from V and 5 bases from J, the junction kept 4 bases outside the gene matches. Here the CDR3 reads CAISAGGTETQYF. The CDR3 coding sequence is TGTGCCATCAGTGCAGGGGGTACGGAGACCCAGTACTTC.

This clonotype was observed a handful of times. This chain connects TRBV2 to TRBJ2-7; TRBD2 aligns across 10 bases. In germline, CDR1 is SNHLY, CDR2 FYNNEI. The CDR3 is made up of 15 amino acids. The V and J ends lost 3 bases and 4 bases, in that order; junction bases with no gene match: 6. The CDR3 sequence is CASSDQREGRYEQYF. Written as DNA, the CDR3 is TGTGCCAGCAGTGATCAGCGGGAGGGCCGGTACGAGCAGTACTTC.

This clonotype was detected many times. The chain recombines TRBV5-1 with TRBJ2-1; TRBD2 matches at 10 bases. Unmatched junction bases numbered 4, after V lost 0 bases and J lost 4 bases. Germline V CDR1 and CDR2: SGHRS, YFSETQ. CDR3 size: 16 residues. The CDR3 DNA follows: TGCGCCAGCAGCTTGGCCTTACTAGCGGGATACAATGAGCAGTTCTTC. Translated: CASSLALLAGYNEQFF.

The sample holds a few counts of this clonotype. The chain combines TRBV5-1 with TRBJ2-2, with D maybe TRBD1 (5 bases). Germline CDR1 is SGHRS and CDR2 is YFSETQ. The length of the CDR3 is 16 residues. V dropped 2 bases and J dropped 2 bases, with 13 bases sitting between them. The DNA of the CDR3 is TGCGCCAGCAGCTTCATTGACAGCCGAAACACCGGGGAGCTGTTTTTT. It yields the protein CASSFIDSRNTGELFF. The whole variable domain, remainder taken from reference TRBV5-1 and TRBJ2-2, is KAGVTQTPRYLIKTRGQQVTLSCSPISGHRSVSWYQQTPGQGLQFLFEYFSETQRNKGNFPGRFSGRQFSNSRSEMNVSTLELGDSALYLCASSFIDSRNTGELFFGEGSRLTVL.

In this sample, this clonotype turned up many times. This sequence joins TRBV10-3 and TRBJ1-6; 8 nucleotides line up with TRBD1. CDR1 and CDR2 from the germline V gene are ENHRY and SYGVKD. Germline trimming cut 6 bases from V and 9 bases from J; bases unmatched to any gene: 7. The CDR3 is made up of 14 amino acids. CDR3 protein: CAISGQGNGSPLHF. The CDR3 bases are TGTGCCATCAGCGGACAGGGAAACGGTTCACCCCTCCACTTT.